This TCR beta chain originates from a study of blood T cell repertoires in COVID-19. Study-wide background: Spain, Italy and the United States supplied samples that represented acute and convalescent COVID-19. From T cells, B-cell-depleted T cells, or PBMCs came the material, which was cDNA or gDNA.

The CDR3 sequence is 15 residues long. In germline, CDR1 is MGHRA, CDR2 YSYEKL. The junction had 10 bases not matched to a gene; V was cut back by 5 bases and J by 3 bases. How the authors handled the data: Amplified reference gene primers provided the basis for estimating nucleated cell counts. Assay: immunoSEQ multiplex PCR; the TCRdb copy retains only in-frame clones and omits some. That table gives V, J and clone size, and the DNA gave D and trimming. Of fewer than 350,000 clones in the sample, approximately 86% were seen once. Sequenced sample: peripheral blood. The receptor was isolated from a woman aged 25-40 years who had recovered from COVID-19. The genes are TRBV4-1 and TRBJ2-7; the match to TRBD1 covers 7 bases. The CDR3 nucleotides are TGCGCCAGCAGCGACGACGCAGGGGGATACTACGAGCAGTACTTC. It encodes CASSDDAGGYYEQYF.